This T cell receptor beta chain comes out of a study of blood T cell repertoires in COVID-19. At the level of the study: Sites across the United States, Italy and Spain contributed samples from acute and convalescent COVID-19. Nucleic acid was either cDNA or gDNA, and it came from T cells, B-cell-depleted T cells, or PBMCs.

Germline CDR1 is SGHDN and CDR2 is FVKESK. The CDR3 is 14 amino acids. V was cut by 4 bases and J by 1 base, with 9 bases left in between. In the source study's methods: The assay estimated nucleated cells by amplifying reference gene primers. Sequencing used immunoSEQ multiplex PCR; TCRdb keeps in-frame clones, though not all of them. V and J calls and clone size come straight from that table; D and trimming were deduced from the DNA. The table lists around 130,000 clones, around 84% of them singletons. The chain combines TRBV14 with TRBJ2-3; D is unclear. The sequence was collected from an elderly woman with acute or convalescent COVID-19. Sequenced input: peripheral blood. The CDR3 region is CASSPQLRTDTQYF. The CDR3 DNA follows: TGTGCCAGCAGCCCACAGTTACGCACAGATACGCAGTATTTT. Combining the CDR3 with reference TRBV14 and TRBJ2-3 gives the whole variable domain EAGVTQFPSHSVIEKGQTVTLRCDPISGHDNLYWYRRVMGKEIKFLLHFVKESKQDESGMPNNRFLAERTGGTYSTLKVQPAELEDSGVYFCASSPQLRTDTQYFGPGTRLTVL.